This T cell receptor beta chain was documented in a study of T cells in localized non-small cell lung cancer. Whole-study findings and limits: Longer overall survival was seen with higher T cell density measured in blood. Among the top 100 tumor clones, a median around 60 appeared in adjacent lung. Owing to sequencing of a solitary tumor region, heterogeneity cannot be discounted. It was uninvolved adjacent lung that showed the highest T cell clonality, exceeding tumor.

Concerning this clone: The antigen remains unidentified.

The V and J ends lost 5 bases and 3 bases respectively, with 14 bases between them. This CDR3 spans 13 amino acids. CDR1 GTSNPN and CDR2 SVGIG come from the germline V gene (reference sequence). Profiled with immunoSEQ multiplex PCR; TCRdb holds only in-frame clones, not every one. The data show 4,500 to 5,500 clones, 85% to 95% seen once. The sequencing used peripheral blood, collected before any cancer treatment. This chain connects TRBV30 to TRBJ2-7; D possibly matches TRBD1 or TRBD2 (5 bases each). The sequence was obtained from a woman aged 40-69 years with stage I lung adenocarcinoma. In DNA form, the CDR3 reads TGTGCCTGGGCCCTGGGGGTTGGCTACGAGCAGTACTTC. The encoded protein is CAWALGVGYEQYF.